One and the same sample provided the 26 T cell receptor beta chains below, sequenced in a study of OX40 agonist ivuxolimab in advanced cancers. Profiling relied on immunoSEQ multiplex PCR, and the TCRdb table lists in-frame clones only, not all of them. The sample yields 60,000 to 65,000 clones, roughly 91% seen once. Source: CD4+ or CD8+ T cells sorted from blood, taken in a trial of the OX40 agonist ivuxolimab. These TCRs come from an adult with an advanced solid tumor such as melanoma, head and neck, liver or kidney cancer.

This rearrangement joins TRBV6-5 to TRBJ2-5; D perhaps matches TRBD2 (5 bases). This CDR3 is 14 amino acids long. The germline V gene has CDR1 MNHEY and CDR2 SVGAGI. V was cut by 9 bases and J by 1 base, with 15 bases left in between. In DNA form, the CDR3 reads TGTGCCAGTTTTAACCCGGGAACCCAAGAGACCCAGTACTTC. Translated, it gives CASFNPGTQETQYF.

The genes are TRBV28 and TRBJ2-7; D remains ambiguous. V was cut by 4 bases and J by 0 bases, with 25 bases left in between. The germline V gene has CDR1 MDHEN and CDR2 SYDVKM. The CDR3 consists of 19 residues. The CDR3 DNA is TGTGCCAGCAGTTCGGAAGCCCCACTGAACCGTAACATCTCCTACGAGCAGTACTTC. It yields the protein CASSSEAPLNRNISYEQYF.

V gene TRBV6-5 combines with J gene TRBJ2-7, with D possibly matching TRBD2 (7 bases). The germline V gene encodes CDR1 MNHEY and CDR2 SVGAGI. V gave up 2 bases and J gave up 5 bases, with 13 bases separating them. This CDR3 spans 14 amino acids. CDR3 region: CASSYRGADDEQYF. The DNA for the CDR3 is TGTGCCAGCAGTTACCGGGGGGCAGACGACGAGCAGTACTTC.

This clone was seen once. V is TRBV19 and J is TRBJ2-1; no definite D call. The germline V and J ends were trimmed by 8 bases and 2 bases, with 10 bases remaining between them. Germline values: CDR1 LNHDA, CDR2 SQIVND (reference sequence). The CDR3 consists of 13 residues. CDR3 amino acids: CASGVFTYNEQFF. For the CDR3, the DNA is TGTGCCAGTGGGGTCTTCACCTACAATGAGCAGTTCTTC.

The chain links TRBV6-5 to TRBJ1-1; 7 positions agree with TRBD1. Trimming cost V 2 bases and J 6 bases; bases outside gene matches: 9. Germline CDR1 reads MNHEY; CDR2 reads SVGAGI. CDR3 length: 15 residues. The CDR3 nucleotides read TGTGCCAGCAGTTACGATTTGGGACAGAAACCTGAAGCTTTCTTT. Protein: CASSYDLGQKPEAFF.

This chain connects TRBV7-3 to TRBJ2-7, with unresolved D. V dropped 1 base and J dropped 0 bases, with 16 bases sitting between them. This CDR3 region has 17 residues. Germline V gene data show CDR1 as SGHTA and CDR2 as FQGTGA. CDR3 sequence (DNA): TGTGCCAGCAGCTTAAGAAAGGCTCAGTTTAGCTCCTACGAGCAGTACTTC. It codes for CASSLRKAQFSSYEQYF.

J is TRBJ2-2 and V is TRBV7-6; D might be TRBD2 (5 bases). The CDR3 spans 16 residues. V was trimmed by 1 base and J by 6 bases, leaving 15 bases between them. Germline CDR1 is SGHVS and CDR2 is FNYEAQ. The CDR3 spells CASSLVGGPGPGELFF. The CDR3 region has the DNA TGTGCCAGCAGCTTAGTGGGCGGGCCCGGACCCGGGGAGCTGTTTTTT.

This clone was seen only once. This chain joins TRBV7-9 and TRBJ2-1; unclear D gene. The V end was cut by 5 bases, the J end by 2 bases, with 16 bases between. CDR1 and CDR2 from the germline V gene are SEHNR and FQNEAQ (reference sequence). The CDR3 extends over 16 amino acids. This chain's CDR3 is CASSLRSQVPYNEQFF. The CDR3 nucleotides read TGTGCCAGCAGCCTTAGATCCCAAGTTCCCTACAATGAGCAGTTCTTC.

This clone was seen once. V usage is TRBV13 and J usage is TRBJ2-1; D might be TRBD2 (7 bases). The germline CDR1 and CDR2 sequences are PRHDT and FYEKMQ (reference sequence). V was pared by 6 bases and J by 2 bases, with 17 bases between. This CDR3 comprises 16 residues. CDR3 loop: CASSLKGGGPYNEQFF. In DNA form, the CDR3 reads TGTGCCAGCAGTTTAAAGGGGGGAGGGCCCTACAATGAGCAGTTCTTC.

The chain is built from TRBV27 and TRBJ2-1; TRBD2 matches 8 bases. Germline CDR1 MNHEY, CDR2 SMNVEV (reference sequence). Germline trimming cut 5 bases from V and 4 bases from J; bases unmatched to any gene: 10. The CDR3 consists of 16 residues. CDR3 nucleotide sequence: TGTGCCAGCAGTAAAAGGGCTAGCGGGCGGTACAATGAGCAGTTCTTC. It codes for CASSKRASGRYNEQFF.

A single count supports this clone. The V and J genes are TRBV30 and TRBJ2-1, with D possibly matching TRBD2 (6 bases). The CDR3 runs to 14 residues. The V gene's germline CDR1 is GTSNPN and CDR2 SVGIG (reference sequence). The V gene lost 0 bases and the J gene lost 7 bases, with 13 bases spanning the gap. CDR3 nucleotide sequence: TGTGCCTGGAGTGTGGCCGGGAGCTTTAATGAGCAGTTCTTC. Residues: CAWSVAGSFNEQFF.

V usage is TRBV20-1 and J usage is TRBJ2-7; the D is unclear. The CDR3 sequence is 11 residues long. CDR1 and CDR2 (germline): DFQATT, SNEGSKA (reference sequence). The ends were cut back, 6 bases at V and 6 bases at J, with 12 bases in the middle. CDR3 DNA sequence: TGCAGTGCCTGGTCTGTGGGCGAGCAGTACTTC. The encoded protein is CSAWSVGEQYF.

This clone was seen once. This chain links TRBV2 with TRBJ2-2; unclear D gene. The V end was cut by 6 bases, the J end by 0 bases, with 14 bases between. Per the germline V gene, CDR1 is SNHLY and CDR2 is FYNNEI. The CDR3 length is 16 residues. CDR3 amino acids: CASSQDPFSNTGELFF. The DNA for the CDR3 is TGTGCCAGCAGCCAGGACCCGTTTTCGAACACCGGGGAGCTGTTTTTT. The full variable domain, its missing parts supplied by reference TRBV2 and TRBJ2-2, is EPEVTQTPSHQVTQMGQEVILRCVPISNHLYFYWYRQILGQKVEFLVSFYNNEISEKSEIFDDQFSVERPDGSNFTLKIRSTKLEDSAMYFCASSQDPFSNTGELFFGEGSRLTVL.

The chain recombines TRBV7-3 with TRBJ1-2, with 9 bases lining up with TRBD1. J lost 5 bases, V lost 5 bases, and 15 bases had no gene match. The CDR3 spans 17 residues. Looked up from germline, CDR1 is SGHTA and CDR2 is FQGTGA. The CDR3 is CASSPTGGMPTGYGYTF. The CDR3 DNA reads TGTGCCAGCAGCCCAACAGGGGGCATGCCCACGGGTTATGGCTACACCTTC.

The V call is TRBV29-1, the J call TRBJ2-5; D possibly corresponds to TRBD2 (6 bases). The V end lost 0 bases, the J end lost 4 bases, and 18 bases lay between the germline ends. CDR3 size: 16 residues. CDR1 and CDR2 (germline): SQVTM, ANQGSEA. The CDR3 region is CSVEDPRDSGGETQYF. CDR3 sequence (DNA): TGCAGCGTTGAAGACCCACGGGACTCTGGGGGAGAGACCCAGTACTTC.

The rearrangement links TRBV19 to TRBJ2-7, with D perhaps matching TRBD1 or TRBD2 (6 bases each). Germline V gene lookup returns CDR1 LNHDA and CDR2 SQIVND (reference sequence). CDR3 length equals 15 residues. Trimming took 3 bases from V and 3 from J, leaving 15 bases between them. The CDR3 loop is CASSMGGADFYEQYF. The CDR3 DNA reads TGTGCCAGTAGTATGGGGGGCGCAGATTTCTACGAGCAGTACTTC.

The chain carries TRBV10-2 and TRBJ2-3; no clear D. V lost 4 bases and J 0 bases, leaving 11 bases between the germline ends. The CDR3 is 15 residues long. Germline CDR1 and CDR2: WSHSY and SAAADI. The CDR3 protein is CASSVHIGSTDTQYF. The CDR3 bases are TGCGCCAGCAGTGTACACATTGGTAGCACAGATACGCAGTATTTT.

This sequence joins TRBV27 and TRBJ2-3, with TRBD2 identical over 12 bases. There are 16 residues in the CDR3. CDR1 MNHEY and CDR2 SMNVEV come from the germline V gene (reference sequence). V was clipped by 6 bases and J by 2 bases; unmatched bases: 6. This chain's CDR3 is CASRRLAGEYTDTQYF. For the CDR3, the DNA is TGTGCCAGCAGGAGACTAGCGGGAGAATACACAGATACGCAGTATTTT.

The chain is built from TRBV6-1 and TRBJ2-7; the match to TRBD2 covers 14 bases. Germline values: CDR1 MNHNS, CDR2 SASEGT. The CDR3 length is 20 residues. J was trimmed by 2 bases and V by 4 bases; bases with no gene match: 16. As DNA, the CDR3 is TGTGCCAGCAGTGTTACGTCGACTAGCGGGAGGGCCGCGGACCCCTACGAGCAGTACTTC. Encoded protein: CASSVTSTSGRAADPYEQYF.

This clone occurred once. The chain uses TRBV11-2 and TRBJ2-7; TRBD1 agrees at 12 bases. CDR1 and CDR2 (germline): SGHAT, FQNNGV. This CDR3 is 15 amino acids long. With V trimmed by 3 bases and J by 7 bases, 7 bases remained unmatched. This CDR3 reads CASSFAGTGGKEQYF. CDR3 DNA: TGTGCCAGCAGCTTTGCTGGGACAGGGGGCAAAGAGCAGTACTTC.

The rearrangement joins TRBV7-9 to TRBJ1-5, with D possibly being TRBD1 (5 bases). The germline CDR1 and CDR2 sequences are SEHNR and FQNEAQ (reference sequence). The CDR3 is made up of 15 amino acids. V gave up 5 bases and J gave up 9 bases, with 20 bases separating them. The CDR3 region is CASSPEGQGYAPQHF. The CDR3 DNA follows: TGTGCCAGCAGCCCAGAGGGGCAGGGCTACGCGCCCCAGCATTTT. The entire variable domain, with the rest obtained from reference TRBV7-9 and TRBJ1-5, is as follows: DTGVSQNPRHKITKRGQNVTFRCDPISEHNRLYWYRQTLGQGPEFLTYFQNEAQLEKSRLLSDRFSAERPKGSFSTLEIQRTEQGDSAMYLCASSPEGQGYAPQHFGDGTRLSIL.

J is TRBJ1-2 and V is TRBV10-1; D gene ambiguous. The V gene lost 0 bases and the J gene lost 2 bases, with 4 bases spanning the gap. The CDR3 runs to 13 residues. The germline gives CDR1 WNHNN, CDR2 SYGVQD (reference sequence). The CDR3 region has the DNA TGCGCCAGCAGTGAGTCACGGAACTATGGCTACACCTTC. Protein: CASSESRNYGYTF.

Note on this clone: One end of the junction is discordant with germline, which a read error may explain. Other nucleotide sequences from this sample produce the same CDR3. This rearrangement joins TRBV10-3 to TRBJ2-7; the D gene is possibly TRBD1 (6 bases). Germline V CDR1 and CDR2: ENHRY, SYGVKD. The CDR3 runs 15 residues. CDR3 residues: CAISATDRFLYEQYF. CDR3 sequence (DNA): TGTGCCATCAGTGCGACGGACAGATTTCTCTACGAACAGTACTTC.

The chain is built from TRBV30 and TRBJ1-1; perhaps TRBD1 as D (6 bases). The CDR3 spans 12 residues. The V and J ends lost 2 bases and 4 bases respectively, with 8 bases between them. Germline V lookup: CDR1 GTSNPN, CDR2 SVGIG (reference sequence). The CDR3 loop reads CAWSQGSTEAFF. For the CDR3, the DNA is TGTGCCTGGAGTCAGGGGAGCACTGAAGCTTTCTTT. The whole variable domain, filled in from reference TRBV30 and TRBJ1-1, reads SQTIHQWPATLVQPVGSPLSLECTVEGTSNPNLYWYRQAAGRGLQLLFYSVGIGQISSEVPQNLSASRPQDRQFILSSKKLLLSDSGFYLCAWSQGSTEAFFGQGTRLTVV.

The chain uses TRBV7-9 and TRBJ2-5; 8 positions agree with TRBD1. Trimming at V came to 5 bases and at J to 4 bases, leaving 6 bases not matched to a gene. There are 14 residues in the CDR3. Germline V lookup: CDR1 SEHNR, CDR2 FQNEAQ (reference sequence). In DNA, the CDR3 is TGTGCCAGCAGCCCCGAAGACAGGGGAGAGACCCAGTACTTC. Its translation is CASSPEDRGETQYF.

To note about this clone: Different DNA sequences within this sample yield the same CDR3. This chain joins TRBV9 and TRBJ2-7; TRBD1 matches 7 bases. CDR3 length equals 14 residues. Germline values: CDR1 SGDLS, CDR2 YYNGEE. V was pared by 0 bases and J by 3 bases, with 3 bases of the junction left unmatched. CDR3 protein: CASSVVPGGYEQYF. The CDR3 DNA sequence: TGTGCCAGCAGCGTAGTCCCAGGGGGCTACGAGCAGTACTTC.